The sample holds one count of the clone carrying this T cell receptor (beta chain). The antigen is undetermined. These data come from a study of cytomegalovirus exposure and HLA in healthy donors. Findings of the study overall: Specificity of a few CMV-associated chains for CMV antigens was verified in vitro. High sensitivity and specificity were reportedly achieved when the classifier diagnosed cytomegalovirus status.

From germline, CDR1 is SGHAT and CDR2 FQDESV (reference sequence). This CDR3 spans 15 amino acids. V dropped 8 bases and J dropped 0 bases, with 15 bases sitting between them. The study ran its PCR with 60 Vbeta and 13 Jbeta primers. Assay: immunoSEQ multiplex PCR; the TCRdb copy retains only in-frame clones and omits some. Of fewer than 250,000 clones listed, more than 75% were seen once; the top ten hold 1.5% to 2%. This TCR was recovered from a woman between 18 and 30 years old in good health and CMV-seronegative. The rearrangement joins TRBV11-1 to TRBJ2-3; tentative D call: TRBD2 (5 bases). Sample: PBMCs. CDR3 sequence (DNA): TGTGCCAGCCGTGCTTCTAGCTGGAGCACAGATACGCAGTATTTT. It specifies CASRASSWSTDTQYF.